This T cell receptor (beta chain) was obtained from a study of regulatory T cells in long-lasting Graves disease. Regarding the study as a whole: Having only a small sample size may have limited accuracy.

Documented time point: persistent/refractory GD, antithyroid drugs over 5 years with positive TRAb. Preparation of the TCR library used RNA extracted from PBMCs. To make TCR beta libraries, researchers used iRepertoire HTBI primers and Arm-PCR of CDR3 regions. TCRdb used MiXCR to reprocess the multiplex PCR reads, holding one entry per CDR3 protein. The data contain 310,000 or so distinct CDR3 sequences, around 20% of them seen just once; the ten biggest clones take up around 30%. The table lists this clonotype with many counts. Its antigen is still unknown. CDR3 length equals 14 residues. The V end lost 1 base, the J end lost 6 bases, and 12 bases lay between the germline ends. Germline V lookup: CDR1 SGHVS, CDR2 FQNEAQ.

The source is a female donor with Graves disease. The V call is TRBV7-8, the J call TRBJ1-2; maybe TRBD1 (6 bases). Specimen: peripheral blood mononuclear cells (PBMCs), collected when the disease was refractory, from a patient treated with antithyroid drugs. The DNA of the CDR3 is TGTGCCAGCAGCTTAGTTCGCAGGGGAGATGGCTACACCTTC. It yields the protein CASSLVRRGDGYTF. Looking up the rest from reference TRBV7-8 and TRBJ1-2 gives the full variable domain: GAGVSQSPRYKVAKRGQDVALRCDPISGHVSLFWYQQALGQGPEFLTYFQNEAQLDKSGLPSDRFFAERPEGSVSTLKIQRTQQEDSAVYLCASSLVRRGDGYTFGSGTRLTVV.